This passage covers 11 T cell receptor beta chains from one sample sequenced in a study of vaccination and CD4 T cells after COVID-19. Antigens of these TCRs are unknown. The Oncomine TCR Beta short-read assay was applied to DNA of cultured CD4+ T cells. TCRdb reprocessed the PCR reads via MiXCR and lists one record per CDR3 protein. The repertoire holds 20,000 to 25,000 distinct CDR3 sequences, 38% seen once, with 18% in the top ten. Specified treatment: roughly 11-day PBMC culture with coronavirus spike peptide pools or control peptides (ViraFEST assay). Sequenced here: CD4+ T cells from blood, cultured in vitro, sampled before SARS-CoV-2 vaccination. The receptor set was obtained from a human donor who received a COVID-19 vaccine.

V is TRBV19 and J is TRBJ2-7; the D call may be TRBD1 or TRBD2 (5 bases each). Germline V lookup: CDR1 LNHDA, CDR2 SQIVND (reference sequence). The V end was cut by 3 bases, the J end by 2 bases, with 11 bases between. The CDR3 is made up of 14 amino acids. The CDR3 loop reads CASSIRRGPYEQYF. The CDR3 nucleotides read TGTGCCAGTAGTATTCGCCGGGGCCCCTACGAGCAGTACTTC.

CDR3 sequence reads: CASSLTRERISPLHF. The CDR3 bases are TGCGCCAGCAGCTTGACCAGGGAACGAATCTCACCCCTCCACTTT. This chain uses TRBV5-1 with TRBJ1-6; a possible D gene is TRBD1 (5 bases). Per germline, CDR1 SGHRS and CDR2 YFSETQ. V dropped 1 base and J dropped 10 bases, with 15 bases sitting between them. The CDR3 is made up of 15 amino acids.

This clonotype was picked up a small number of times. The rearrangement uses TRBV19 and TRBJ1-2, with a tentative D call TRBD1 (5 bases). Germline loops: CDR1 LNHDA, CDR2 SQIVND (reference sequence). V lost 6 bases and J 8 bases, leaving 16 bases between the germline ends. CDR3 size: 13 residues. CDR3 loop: CASRLRGVGGYTF. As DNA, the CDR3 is TGTGCCAGTAGGCTCAGAGGGGTCGGAGGCTACACCTTC. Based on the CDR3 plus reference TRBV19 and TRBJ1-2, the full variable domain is DGGITQSPKYLFRKEGQNVTLSCEQNLNHDAMYWYRQDPGQGLRLIYYSQIVNDFQKGDIAEGYSVSREKKESFPLTVTSAQKNPTAFYLCASRLRGVGGYTFGSGTRLTVV.

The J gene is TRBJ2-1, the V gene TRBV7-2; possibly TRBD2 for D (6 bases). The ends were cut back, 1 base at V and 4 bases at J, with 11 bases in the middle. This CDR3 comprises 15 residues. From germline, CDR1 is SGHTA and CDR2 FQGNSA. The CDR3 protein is CASSLDTGVYNEQFF. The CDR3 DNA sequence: TGTGCCAGCAGCTTAGATACGGGGGTTTACAATGAGCAGTTCTTC.

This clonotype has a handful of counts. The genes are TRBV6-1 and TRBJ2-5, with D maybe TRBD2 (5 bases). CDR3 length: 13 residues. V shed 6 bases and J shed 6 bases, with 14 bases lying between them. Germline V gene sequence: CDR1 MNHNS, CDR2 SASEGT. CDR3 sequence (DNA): TGTGCCAGCAGGGACCAAACGGGAAAGACCCAGTACTTC. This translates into CASRDQTGKTQYF.

The CDR3 protein is CSAREMTSGTYEQYF. The CDR3 DNA reads as TGCAGTGCTAGAGAGATGACTAGCGGGACCTACGAGCAGTACTTC. The V and J genes are TRBV20-1 and TRBJ2-7; TRBD2 matches at 11 bases. The CDR3 has 15 residues. J lost 2 bases, V lost 0 bases, and 3 bases had no gene match. Germline-derived CDR1 and CDR2 are DFQATT and SNEGSKA (reference sequence).

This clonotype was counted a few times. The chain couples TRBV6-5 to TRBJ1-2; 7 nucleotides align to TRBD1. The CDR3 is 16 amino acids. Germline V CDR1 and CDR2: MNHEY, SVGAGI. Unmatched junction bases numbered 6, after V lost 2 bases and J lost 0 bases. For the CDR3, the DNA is TGTGCCAGCAGTTACCTTGAAGGGGGCCCTAACTATGGCTACACCTTC. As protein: CASSYLEGGPNYGYTF.

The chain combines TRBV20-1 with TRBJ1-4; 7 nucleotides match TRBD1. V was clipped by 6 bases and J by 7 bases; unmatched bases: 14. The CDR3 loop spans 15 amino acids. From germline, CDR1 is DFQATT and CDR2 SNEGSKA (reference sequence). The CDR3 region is CSALKPGQISEKLFF. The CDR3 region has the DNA TGCAGTGCCCTCAAACCGGGACAGATTAGTGAAAAACTGTTTTTT.

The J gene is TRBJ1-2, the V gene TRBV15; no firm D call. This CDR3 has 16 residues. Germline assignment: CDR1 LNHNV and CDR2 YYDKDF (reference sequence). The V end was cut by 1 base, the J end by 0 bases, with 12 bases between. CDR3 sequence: CATSRVFGPANYGYTF. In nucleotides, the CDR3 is TGTGCCACCAGCAGAGTTTTCGGTCCAGCTAACTATGGCTACACCTTC.

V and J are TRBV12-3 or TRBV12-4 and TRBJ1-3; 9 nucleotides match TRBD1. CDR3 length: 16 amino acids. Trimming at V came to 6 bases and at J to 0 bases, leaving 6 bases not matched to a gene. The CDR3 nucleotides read TGTGCCAGCAGGGACAGGGGCGATAGCTCTGGAAACACCATATATTTT. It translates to CASRDRGDSSGNTIYF.

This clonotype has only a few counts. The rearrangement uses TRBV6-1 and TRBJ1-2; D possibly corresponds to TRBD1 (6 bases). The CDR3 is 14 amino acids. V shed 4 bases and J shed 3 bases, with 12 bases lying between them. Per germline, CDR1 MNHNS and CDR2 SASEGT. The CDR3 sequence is CASSAGTWDYGYTF. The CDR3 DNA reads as TGTGCCAGCAGTGCCGGGACATGGGACTATGGCTACACCTTC.